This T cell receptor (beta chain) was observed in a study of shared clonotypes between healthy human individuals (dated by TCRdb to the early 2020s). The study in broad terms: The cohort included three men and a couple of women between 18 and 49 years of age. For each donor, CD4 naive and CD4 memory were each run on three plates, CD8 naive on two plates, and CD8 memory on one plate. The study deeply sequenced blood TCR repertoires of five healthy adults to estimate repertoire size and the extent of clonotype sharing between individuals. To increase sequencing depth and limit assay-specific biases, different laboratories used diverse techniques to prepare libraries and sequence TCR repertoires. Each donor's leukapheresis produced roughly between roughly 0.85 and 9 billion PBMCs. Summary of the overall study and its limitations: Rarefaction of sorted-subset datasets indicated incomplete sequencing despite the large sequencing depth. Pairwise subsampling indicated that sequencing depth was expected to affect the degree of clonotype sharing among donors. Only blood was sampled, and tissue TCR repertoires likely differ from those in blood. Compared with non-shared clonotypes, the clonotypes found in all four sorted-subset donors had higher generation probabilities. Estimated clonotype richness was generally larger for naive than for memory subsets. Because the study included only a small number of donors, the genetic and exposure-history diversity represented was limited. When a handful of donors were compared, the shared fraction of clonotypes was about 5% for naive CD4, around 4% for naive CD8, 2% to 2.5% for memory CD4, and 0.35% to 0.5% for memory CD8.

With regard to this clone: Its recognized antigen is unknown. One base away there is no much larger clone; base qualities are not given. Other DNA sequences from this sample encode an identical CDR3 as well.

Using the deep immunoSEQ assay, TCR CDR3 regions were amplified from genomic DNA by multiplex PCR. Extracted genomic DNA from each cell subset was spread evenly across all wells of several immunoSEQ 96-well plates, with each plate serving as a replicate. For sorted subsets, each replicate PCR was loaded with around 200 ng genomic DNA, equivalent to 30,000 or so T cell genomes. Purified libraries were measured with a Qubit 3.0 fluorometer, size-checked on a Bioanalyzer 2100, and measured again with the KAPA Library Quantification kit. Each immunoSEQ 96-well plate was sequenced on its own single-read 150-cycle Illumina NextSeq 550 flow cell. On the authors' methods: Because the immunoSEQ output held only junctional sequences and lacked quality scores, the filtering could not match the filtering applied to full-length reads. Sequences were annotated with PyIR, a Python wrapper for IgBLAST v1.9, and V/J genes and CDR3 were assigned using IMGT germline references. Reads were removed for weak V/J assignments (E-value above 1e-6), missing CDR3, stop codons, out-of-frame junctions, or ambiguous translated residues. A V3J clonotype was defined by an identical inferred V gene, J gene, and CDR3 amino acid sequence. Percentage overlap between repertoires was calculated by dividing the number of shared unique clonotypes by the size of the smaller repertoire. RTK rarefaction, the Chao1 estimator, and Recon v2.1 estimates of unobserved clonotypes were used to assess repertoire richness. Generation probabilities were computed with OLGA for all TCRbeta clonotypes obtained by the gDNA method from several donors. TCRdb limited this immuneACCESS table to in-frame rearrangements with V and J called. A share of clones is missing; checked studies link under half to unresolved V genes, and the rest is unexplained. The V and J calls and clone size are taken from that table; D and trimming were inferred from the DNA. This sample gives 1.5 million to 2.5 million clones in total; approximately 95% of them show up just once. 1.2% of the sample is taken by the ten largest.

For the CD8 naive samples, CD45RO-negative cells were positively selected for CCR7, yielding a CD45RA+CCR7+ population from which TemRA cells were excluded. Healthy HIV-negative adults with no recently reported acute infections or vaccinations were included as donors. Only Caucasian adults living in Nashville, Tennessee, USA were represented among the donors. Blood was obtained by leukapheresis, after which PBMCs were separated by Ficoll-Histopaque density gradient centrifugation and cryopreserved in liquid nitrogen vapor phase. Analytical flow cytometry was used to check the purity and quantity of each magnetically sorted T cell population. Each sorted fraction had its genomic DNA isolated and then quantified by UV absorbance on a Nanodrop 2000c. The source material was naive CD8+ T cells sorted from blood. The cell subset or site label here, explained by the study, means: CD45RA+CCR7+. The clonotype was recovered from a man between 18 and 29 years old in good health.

The nucleotide sequence reads TGTGCCAGCAGCTTAGCAGTGAGGTACGAGCAGTACTTC. This sequence encodes CASSLAVRYEQYF. The chain was built from TRBV7-6 and TRBJ2-7, with no confidently assigned D gene. V is cut by 0 bases and J by 4 bases, and the space between the germline ends is 7 bases. CDR1 and CDR2, per the germline V gene, are SGHVS and FNYEAQ. The CDR3 sequence holds 13 residues, the cysteine and phenylalanine included. Just CDR3 DNA is preserved here, 39 bases in frame from base 1.